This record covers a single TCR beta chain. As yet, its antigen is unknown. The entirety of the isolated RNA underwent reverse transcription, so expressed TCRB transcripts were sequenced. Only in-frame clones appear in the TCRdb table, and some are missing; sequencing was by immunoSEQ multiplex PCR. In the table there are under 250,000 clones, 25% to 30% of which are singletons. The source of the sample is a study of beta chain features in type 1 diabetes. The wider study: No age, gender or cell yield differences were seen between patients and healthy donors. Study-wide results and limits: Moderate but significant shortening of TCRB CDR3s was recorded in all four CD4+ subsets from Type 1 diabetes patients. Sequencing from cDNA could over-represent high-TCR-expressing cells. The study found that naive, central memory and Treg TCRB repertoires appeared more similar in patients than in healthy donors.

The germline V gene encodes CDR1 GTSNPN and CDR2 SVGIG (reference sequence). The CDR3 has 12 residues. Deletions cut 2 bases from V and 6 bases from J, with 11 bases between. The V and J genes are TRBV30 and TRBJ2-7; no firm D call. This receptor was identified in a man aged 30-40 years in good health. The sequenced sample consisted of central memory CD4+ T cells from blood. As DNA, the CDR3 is TGTGCCTGGAGTCCAACCGGGCGCGAGCAGTACTTC. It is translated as CAWSPTGREQYF.